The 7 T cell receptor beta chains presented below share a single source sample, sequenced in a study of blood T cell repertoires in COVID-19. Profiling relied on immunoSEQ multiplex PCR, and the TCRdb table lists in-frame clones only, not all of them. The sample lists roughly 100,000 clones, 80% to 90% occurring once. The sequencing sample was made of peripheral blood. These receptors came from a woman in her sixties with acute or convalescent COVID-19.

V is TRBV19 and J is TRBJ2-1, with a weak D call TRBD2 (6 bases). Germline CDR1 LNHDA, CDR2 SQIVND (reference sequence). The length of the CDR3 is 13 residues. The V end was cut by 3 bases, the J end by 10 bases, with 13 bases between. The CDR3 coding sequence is TGTGCCAGTAGTATTGGAGGGGCAGGGGAGCAGTTCTTC. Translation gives CASSIGGAGEQFF.

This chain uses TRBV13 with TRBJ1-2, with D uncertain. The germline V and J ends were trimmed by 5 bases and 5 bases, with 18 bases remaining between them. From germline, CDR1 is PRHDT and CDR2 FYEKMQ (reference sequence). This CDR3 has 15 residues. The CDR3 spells CASSPRTGIWYGYTF. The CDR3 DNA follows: TGTGCCAGCAGCCCCCGGACGGGGATATGGTATGGCTACACCTTC.

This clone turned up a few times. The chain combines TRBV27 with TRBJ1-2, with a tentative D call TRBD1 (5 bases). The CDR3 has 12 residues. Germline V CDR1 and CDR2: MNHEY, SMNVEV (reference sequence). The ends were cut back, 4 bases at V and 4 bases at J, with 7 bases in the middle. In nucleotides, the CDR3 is TGTGCCAGCAGTTCGGGGGGCTATGGCTACACCTTC. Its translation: CASSSGGYGYTF.

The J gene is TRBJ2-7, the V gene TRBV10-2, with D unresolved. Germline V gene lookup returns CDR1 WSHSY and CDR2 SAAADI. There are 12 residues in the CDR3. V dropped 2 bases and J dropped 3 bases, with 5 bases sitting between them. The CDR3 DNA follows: TGCGCCAGCAGTGAGGGCCTCTACGAGCAGTACGTC. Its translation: CASSEGLYEQYV.

CDR3 in amino acids: CASSLISGRAGGAYEQYF. CDR3 in DNA: TGTGCCAGCAGCTTAATTAGCGGGAGGGCCGGGGGGGCCTACGAGCAGTACTTC. This chain joins TRBV11-2 and TRBJ2-7, with TRBD2 identical over 11 bases. CDR1 is SGHAT, CDR2 FQNNGV, per germline. V shed 2 bases and J 2 bases; nucleotides not matched to a gene: 11. This CDR3 contains 18 residues.

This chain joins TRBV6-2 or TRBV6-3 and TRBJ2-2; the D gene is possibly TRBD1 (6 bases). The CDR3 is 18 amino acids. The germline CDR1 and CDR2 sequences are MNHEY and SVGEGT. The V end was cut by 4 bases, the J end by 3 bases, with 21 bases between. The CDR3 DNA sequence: TGTGCCAGCAGTTTTTCCCGCCCCAGGGACATTTACACCGGGGAGCTGTTTTTT. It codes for CASSFSRPRDIYTGELFF.

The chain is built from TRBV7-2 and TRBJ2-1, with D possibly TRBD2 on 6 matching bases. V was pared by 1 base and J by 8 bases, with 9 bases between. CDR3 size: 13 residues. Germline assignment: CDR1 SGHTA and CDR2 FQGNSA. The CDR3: CASSLGGEDEQFF. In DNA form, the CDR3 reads TGTGCCAGCAGCTTAGGAGGGGAGGATGAGCAGTTCTTC.